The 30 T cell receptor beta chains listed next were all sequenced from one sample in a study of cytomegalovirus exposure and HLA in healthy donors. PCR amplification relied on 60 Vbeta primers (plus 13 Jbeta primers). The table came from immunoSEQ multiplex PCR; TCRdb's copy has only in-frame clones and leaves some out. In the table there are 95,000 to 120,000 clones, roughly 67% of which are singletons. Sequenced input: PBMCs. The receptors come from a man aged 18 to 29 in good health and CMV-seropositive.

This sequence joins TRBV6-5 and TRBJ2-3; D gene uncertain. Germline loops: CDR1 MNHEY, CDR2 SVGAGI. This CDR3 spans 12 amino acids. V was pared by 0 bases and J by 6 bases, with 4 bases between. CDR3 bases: TGTGCCAGCAGTTACTCGCGGGATACGCAGTATTTT. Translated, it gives CASSYSRDTQYF.

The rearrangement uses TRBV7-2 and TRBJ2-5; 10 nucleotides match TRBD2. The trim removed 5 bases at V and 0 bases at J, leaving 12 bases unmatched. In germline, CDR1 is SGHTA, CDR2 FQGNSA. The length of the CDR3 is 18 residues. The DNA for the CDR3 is TGTGCCAGCAGCCCAATTTTGCTAGCGGGAGACGACCAAGAGACCCAGTACTTC. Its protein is CASSPILLAGDDQETQYF.

The chain's CDR3 is CASSSWGPGDTGELFF. The CDR3 bases are TGTGCCAGCAGTAGTTGGGGGCCCGGGGACACCGGGGAGCTGTTTTTT. The chain has TRBV5-8 and TRBJ2-2; weak D call: TRBD1 (6 bases). Germline CDR1 reads SGHTS; CDR2 reads YDEGEE. V gave up 5 bases and J gave up 3 bases, with 17 bases separating them. The CDR3 runs 16 residues. Supplemented by reference TRBV5-8 and TRBJ2-2, the full variable domain reads EAGVTQSPTHLIKTRGQQATLRCSPISGHTSVYWYQQALGLGLQFLLWYDEGEERNRGNFPPRFSGRQFPNYSSELNVNALELEDSALYLCASSSWGPGDTGELFFGEGSRLTVL.

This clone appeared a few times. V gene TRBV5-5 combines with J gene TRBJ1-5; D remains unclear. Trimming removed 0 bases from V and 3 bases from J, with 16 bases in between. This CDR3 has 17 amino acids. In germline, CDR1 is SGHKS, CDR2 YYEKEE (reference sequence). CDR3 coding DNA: TGTGCCAGCAGCTTGGTAGGCGGAGGTGCTACCAATCAGCCCCAGCATTTT. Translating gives CASSLVGGGATNQPQHF.

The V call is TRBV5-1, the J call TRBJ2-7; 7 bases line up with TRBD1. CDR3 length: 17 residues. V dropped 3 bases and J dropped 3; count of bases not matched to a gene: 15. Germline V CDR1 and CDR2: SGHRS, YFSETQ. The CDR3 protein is CASSSGQSAPLIYEQYF. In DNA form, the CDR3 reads TGCGCCAGCAGCTCGGGACAGTCCGCCCCCCTTATCTACGAGCAGTACTTC.

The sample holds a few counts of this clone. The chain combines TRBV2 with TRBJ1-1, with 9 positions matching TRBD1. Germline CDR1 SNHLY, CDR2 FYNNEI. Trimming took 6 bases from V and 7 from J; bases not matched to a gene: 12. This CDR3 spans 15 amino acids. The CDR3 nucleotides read TGTGCCAGCAGCCTTATCGGGACAGGGAGCAATGAAGCTTTCTTT. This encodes CASSLIGTGSNEAFF.

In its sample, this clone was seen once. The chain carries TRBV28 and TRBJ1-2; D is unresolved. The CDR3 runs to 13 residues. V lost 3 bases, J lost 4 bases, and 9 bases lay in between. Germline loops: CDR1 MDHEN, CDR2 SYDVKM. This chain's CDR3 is CASSFEAVYGYTF. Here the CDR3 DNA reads TGTGCCAGCAGTTTTGAGGCAGTCTATGGCTACACCTTC.

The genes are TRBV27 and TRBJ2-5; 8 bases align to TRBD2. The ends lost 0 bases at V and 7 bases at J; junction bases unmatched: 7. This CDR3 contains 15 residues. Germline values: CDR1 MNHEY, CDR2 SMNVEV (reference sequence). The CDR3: CASSLSVSGGGTQYF. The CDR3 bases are TGTGCCAGCAGTTTATCTGTCAGCGGGGGTGGGACCCAGTACTTC.

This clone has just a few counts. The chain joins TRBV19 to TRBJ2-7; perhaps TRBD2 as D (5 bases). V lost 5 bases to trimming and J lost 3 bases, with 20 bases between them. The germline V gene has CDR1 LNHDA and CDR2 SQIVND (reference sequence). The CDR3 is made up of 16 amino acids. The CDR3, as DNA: TGTGCCAGTAGTCCCTCCCCTGGGGAGAGGTTCTACGAGCAGTACTTC. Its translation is CASSPSPGERFYEQYF.

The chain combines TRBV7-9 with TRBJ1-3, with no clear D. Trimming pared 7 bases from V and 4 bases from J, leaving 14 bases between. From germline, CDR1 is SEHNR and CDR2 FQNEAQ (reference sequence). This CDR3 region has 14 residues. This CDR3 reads CASTPPGGGNTIYF. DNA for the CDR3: TGTGCCAGCACCCCGCCGGGCGGGGGAAACACCATATATTTT.

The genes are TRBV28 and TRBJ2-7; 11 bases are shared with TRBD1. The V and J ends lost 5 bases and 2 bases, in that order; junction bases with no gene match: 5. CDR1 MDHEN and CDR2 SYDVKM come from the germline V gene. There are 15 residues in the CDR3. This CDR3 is CASSPGQGGAYEQYV. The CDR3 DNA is TGTGCCAGCAGTCCGGGACAGGGGGGGGCCTACGAGCAGTACGTC.

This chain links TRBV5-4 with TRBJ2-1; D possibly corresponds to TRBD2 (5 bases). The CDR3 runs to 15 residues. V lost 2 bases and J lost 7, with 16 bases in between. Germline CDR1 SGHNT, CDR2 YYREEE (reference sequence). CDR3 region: CASSLSAWEMNEQFF. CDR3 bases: TGTGCCAGCAGCTTATCAGCCTGGGAGATGAATGAGCAGTTCTTC.

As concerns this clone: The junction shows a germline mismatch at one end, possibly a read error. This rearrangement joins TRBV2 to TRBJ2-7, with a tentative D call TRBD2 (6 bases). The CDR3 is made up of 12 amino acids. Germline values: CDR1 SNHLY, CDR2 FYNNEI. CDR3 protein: CASSVRTGVQAF. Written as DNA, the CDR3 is TGTGCCAGCAGTGTACGGACGGGGGTTCAGGCCTTC.

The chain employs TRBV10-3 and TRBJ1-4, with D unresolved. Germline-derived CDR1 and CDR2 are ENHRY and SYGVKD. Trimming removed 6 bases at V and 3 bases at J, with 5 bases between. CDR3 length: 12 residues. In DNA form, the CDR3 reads TGTGCCATCAGGGCCCCTAATGAAAAACTGTTTTTT. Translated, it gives CAIRAPNEKLFF.

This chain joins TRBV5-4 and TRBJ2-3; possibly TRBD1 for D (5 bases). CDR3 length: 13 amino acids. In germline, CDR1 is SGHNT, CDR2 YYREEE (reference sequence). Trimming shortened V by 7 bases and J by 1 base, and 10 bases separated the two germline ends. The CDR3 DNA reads TGTGCCAGCCAACCACAGGGCACAGATACGCAGTATTTT. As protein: CASQPQGTDTQYF.

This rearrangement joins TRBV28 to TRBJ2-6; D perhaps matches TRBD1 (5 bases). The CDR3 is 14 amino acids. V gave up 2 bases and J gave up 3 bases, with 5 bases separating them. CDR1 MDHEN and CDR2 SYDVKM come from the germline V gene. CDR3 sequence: CASSLRGGANVLTF. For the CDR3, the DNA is TGTGCCAGCAGTTTAAGGGGTGGGGCCAACGTCCTGACTTTC.

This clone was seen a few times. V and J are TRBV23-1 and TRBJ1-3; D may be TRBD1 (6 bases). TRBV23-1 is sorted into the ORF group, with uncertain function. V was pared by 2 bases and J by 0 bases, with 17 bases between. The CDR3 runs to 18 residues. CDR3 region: CASSQMKGDTFSGNTIYF. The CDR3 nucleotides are TGCGCCAGCAGTCAAATGAAAGGGGACACTTTCTCTGGAAACACCATATATTTT.

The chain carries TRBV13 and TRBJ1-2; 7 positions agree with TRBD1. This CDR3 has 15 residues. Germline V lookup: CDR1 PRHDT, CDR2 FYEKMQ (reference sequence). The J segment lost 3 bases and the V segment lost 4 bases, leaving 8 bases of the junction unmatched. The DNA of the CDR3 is TGTGCCAGCAGCTCTCCGGGACAGCAGTACTATGGCTACACCTTC. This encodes CASSSPGQQYYGYTF.

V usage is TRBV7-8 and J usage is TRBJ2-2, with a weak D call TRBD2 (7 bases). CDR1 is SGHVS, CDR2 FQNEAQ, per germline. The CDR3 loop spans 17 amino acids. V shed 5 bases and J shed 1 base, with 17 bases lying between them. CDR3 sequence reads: CASSPPRGALNTGELFF. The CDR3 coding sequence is TGTGCCAGCAGCCCCCCTCGGGGGGCTTTGAACACCGGGGAGCTGTTTTTT.

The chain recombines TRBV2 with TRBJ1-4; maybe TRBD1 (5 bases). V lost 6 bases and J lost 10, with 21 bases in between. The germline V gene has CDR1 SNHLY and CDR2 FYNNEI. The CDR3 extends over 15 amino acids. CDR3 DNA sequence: TGTGCCAGCAGGAGGTTGTGGGGGGACGGACTAAAACTGTTTTTT. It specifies CASRRLWGDGLKLFF.

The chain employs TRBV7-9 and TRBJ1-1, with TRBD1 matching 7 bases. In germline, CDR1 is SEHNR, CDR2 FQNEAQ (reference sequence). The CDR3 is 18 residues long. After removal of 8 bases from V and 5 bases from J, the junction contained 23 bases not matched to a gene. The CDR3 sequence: CASGGLTQGRTRATEAFF. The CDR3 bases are TGTGCCAGCGGGGGTTTAACACAGGGGAGGACCCGCGCAACTGAAGCTTTCTTT.

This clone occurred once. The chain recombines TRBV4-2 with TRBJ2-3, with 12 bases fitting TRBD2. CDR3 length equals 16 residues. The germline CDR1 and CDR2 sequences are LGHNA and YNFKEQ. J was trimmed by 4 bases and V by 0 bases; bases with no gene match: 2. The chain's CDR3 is CASSQEASGGADTQYF. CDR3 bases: TGTGCCAGCAGCCAAGAGGCTAGCGGGGGGGCAGATACGCAGTATTTT.

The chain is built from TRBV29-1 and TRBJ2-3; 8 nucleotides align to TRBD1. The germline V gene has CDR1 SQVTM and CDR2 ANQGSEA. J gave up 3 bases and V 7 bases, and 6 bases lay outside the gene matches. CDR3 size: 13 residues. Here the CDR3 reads CSAAQGATDTQYF. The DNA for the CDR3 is TGCAGCGCTGCTCAGGGGGCAACAGATACGCAGTATTTT.

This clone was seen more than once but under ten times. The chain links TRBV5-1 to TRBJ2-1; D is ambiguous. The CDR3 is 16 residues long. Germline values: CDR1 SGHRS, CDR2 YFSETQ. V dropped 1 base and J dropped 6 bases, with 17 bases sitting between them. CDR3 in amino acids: CASSLLRIPIANEQFF. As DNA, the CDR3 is TGCGCCAGCAGCTTGCTCAGGATCCCAATCGCCAATGAGCAGTTCTTC.

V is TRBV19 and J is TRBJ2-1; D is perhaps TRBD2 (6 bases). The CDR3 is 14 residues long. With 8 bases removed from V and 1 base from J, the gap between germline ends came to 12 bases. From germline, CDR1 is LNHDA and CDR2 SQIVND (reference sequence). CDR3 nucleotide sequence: TGTGCCAGTGGGACTGGCACTTCCTACAATGAGCAGTTCTTC. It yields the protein CASGTGTSYNEQFF.

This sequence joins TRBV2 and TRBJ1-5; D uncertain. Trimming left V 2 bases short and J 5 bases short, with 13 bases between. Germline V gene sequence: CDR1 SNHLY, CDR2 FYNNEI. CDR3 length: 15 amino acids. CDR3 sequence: CASSETGFVYQPQHF. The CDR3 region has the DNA TGTGCCAGCAGTGAAACGGGGTTTGTTTATCAGCCCCAGCATTTT.

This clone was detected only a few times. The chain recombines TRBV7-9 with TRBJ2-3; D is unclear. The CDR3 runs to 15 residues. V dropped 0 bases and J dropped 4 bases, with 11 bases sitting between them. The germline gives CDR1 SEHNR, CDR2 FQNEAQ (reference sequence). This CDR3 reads CASSLAAFPPDTQYF. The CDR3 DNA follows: TGTGCCAGCAGCTTAGCGGCTTTTCCCCCAGATACGCAGTATTTT. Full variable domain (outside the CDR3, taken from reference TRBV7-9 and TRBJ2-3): DTGVSQNPRHKITKRGQNVTFRCDPISEHNRLYWYRQTLGQGPEFLTYFQNEAQLEKSRLLSDRFSAERPKGSFSTLEIQRTEQGDSAMYLCASSLAAFPPDTQYFGPGTRLTVL.

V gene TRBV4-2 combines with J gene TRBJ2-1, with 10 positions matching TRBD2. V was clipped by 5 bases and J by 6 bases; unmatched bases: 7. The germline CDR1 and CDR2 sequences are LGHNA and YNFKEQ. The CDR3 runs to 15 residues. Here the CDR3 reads CASSTRAGGPNEQFF. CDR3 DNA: TGTGCCAGCAGCACCCGAGCGGGGGGGCCCAATGAGCAGTTCTTC.

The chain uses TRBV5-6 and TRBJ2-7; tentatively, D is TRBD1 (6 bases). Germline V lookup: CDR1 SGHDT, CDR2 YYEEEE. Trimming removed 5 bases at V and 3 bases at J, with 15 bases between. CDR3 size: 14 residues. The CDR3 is CASRIRGGHYEQYV. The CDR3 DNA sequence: TGTGCCAGCAGAATACGTGGGGGACACTACGAGCAGTACGTC.

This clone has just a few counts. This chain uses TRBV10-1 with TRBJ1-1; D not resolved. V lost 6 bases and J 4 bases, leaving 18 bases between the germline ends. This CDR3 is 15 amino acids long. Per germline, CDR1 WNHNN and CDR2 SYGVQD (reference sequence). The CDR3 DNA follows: TGCGCCAGCAGAGAACGACTTACCCCGGGCACTGAAGCTTTCTTT. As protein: CASRERLTPGTEAFF.